The 13 T cell receptor beta chains in this list originate from one sample, sequenced in a study of graft-versus-host responses after intestinal transplantation (dated by TCRdb to about 2021). The time point label here, explained by the study, means: cells obtained before transplantation from donor or recipient. Antigens for these TCRs are unknown. Library preparation was by the immunoSEQ multiplex PCR assay. TCRdb took over this immuneACCESS table, retaining in-frame rearrangements with V and J assigned. Such tables are incomplete; in checked studies, under half of the missing clones stem from an unresolved V gene, and the remainder is unexplained. The sample table contains around 67,000 clones; only one count was recorded for around 91% of them. The ten biggest clones cover roughly 3.9% of the sample. The source was unstimulated CD8+ T cells sorted from spleen or lymph node cells, collected before transplant. The source is a human donor who was the organ donor for an intestinal transplant.

In this sample, this clone turned up once. The chain uses TRBV15 and TRBJ2-7; possible D gene TRBD2, 5 bases. This CDR3 is 16 amino acids long. Germline V CDR1 and CDR2: LNHNV, YYDKDF (reference sequence). The V end was cut by 0 bases, the J end by 4 bases, with 16 bases between. Here the CDR3 reads CATSRDWTAWGYEQYV. CDR3 coding DNA: TGTGCCACCAGCAGAGATTGGACTGCGTGGGGTTACGAGCAGTACGTC.

This sequence joins TRBV7-8 and TRBJ2-1, with 11 bases matching TRBD2. CDR1 is SGHVS and CDR2 is FQNEAQ in the germline V gene. Trimming cost V 5 bases and J 0 bases; bases outside gene matches: 6. The CDR3 extends over 17 amino acids. CDR3 residues: CASSPTSGGLSYNEQFF. The CDR3 DNA sequence: TGTGCCAGCAGCCCCACTAGCGGGGGCCTCTCCTACAATGAGCAGTTCTTC.

The V call is TRBV20-1, the J call TRBJ1-4; 9 nucleotides agree with TRBD1. Germline V lookup: CDR1 DFQATT, CDR2 SNEGSKA (reference sequence). The CDR3 has 11 residues. CDR3 sequence (DNA): TGCGGTACAGGGGGCCTTGAAAAACTGTTTTTT. This codes for CGTGGLEKLFF.

The gene calls are TRBV6-5 and TRBJ2-5; D is undetermined. The CDR3 sequence is 13 residues long. Germline V lookup: CDR1 MNHEY, CDR2 SVGAGI. V was trimmed by 3 bases and J by 5 bases, leaving 10 bases between them. The CDR3 sequence is CASSYSLAETQYF. CDR3 coding DNA: TGTGCCAGCAGTTATAGCCTGGCGGAGACCCAGTACTTC.

The chain uses TRBV28 and TRBJ2-7, with 9 bases that match TRBD1. The ends lost 2 bases at V and 7 bases at J; junction bases unmatched: 12. Looked up from germline, CDR1 is MDHEN and CDR2 is SYDVKM. This CDR3 contains 16 residues. CDR3 DNA: TGTGCCAGCAGTTTAAGTGTTGGACAGGGGCCGCGGGAGCAGTACGTC. This gives the protein CASSLSVGQGPREQYV.

The J gene is TRBJ2-3, the V gene TRBV28; 13 bases are a match to TRBD2. The V segment lost 2 bases and the J segment 4 bases; nucleotides outside the gene matches: 6. The CDR3 totals 17 residues. CDR1 is MDHEN, CDR2 SYDVKM, per germline. The CDR3 nucleotides read TGTGCCAGCAGTTTAGGCACTAGCGGGGGGGAGTCAGATACGCAGTATTTT. Protein sequence: CASSLGTSGGESDTQYF.

The J gene is TRBJ1-1, the V gene TRBV6-1, with 9 bases identical to TRBD1. Germline assignment: CDR1 MNHNS and CDR2 SASEGT. CDR3 length equals 15 residues. V was clipped by 6 bases and J by 2 bases; unmatched bases: 7. The CDR3 here is CASSRRQGVNTEAFF. In DNA form, the CDR3 reads TGTGCCAGCAGCCGCCGACAGGGGGTTAACACTGAAGCTTTCTTT.

DNA of the CDR3: TGCGCCAGCAGCCAAGATTCTCAGGATGAAGTGTACGAGCAGTACGTC. Translation gives CASSQDSQDEVYEQYV. The rearrangement uses TRBV4-1 and TRBJ2-7; no clear D. Trimming stripped 0 bases from V and 4 bases from J, with 16 bases between. Germline V gene lookup returns CDR1 MGHRA and CDR2 YSYEKL. This CDR3 has 16 amino acids.

This clone was seen just once. The chain has TRBV6-5 and TRBJ1-5; D is uncertain. Deletions cut 6 bases from V and 0 bases from J, with 12 bases between. This CDR3 region has 15 residues. Germline V CDR1 and CDR2: MNHEY, SVGAGI. Here the CDR3 DNA reads TGTGCCAGCAGACCTAGTGTTTATAGCAATCAGCCCCAGCATTTT. Amino acid sequence: CASRPSVYSNQPQHF.

The rearrangement links TRBV5-4 to TRBJ2-5, with 7 bases that match TRBD2. CDR3 length equals 15 residues. Germline assignment: CDR1 SGHNT and CDR2 YYREEE (reference sequence). J gave up 2 bases and V 5 bases, and 9 bases lay outside the gene matches. The CDR3 reads CASREGTSAQETQYF. DNA for the CDR3: TGTGCCAGCAGGGAGGGAACTAGCGCGCAAGAGACCCAGTACTTC. The complete variable domain, with remaining parts taken from reference TRBV5-4 and TRBJ2-5, reads ETGVTQSPTHLIKTRGQQVTLRCSSQSGHNTVSWYQQALGQGPQFIFQYYREEENGRGNFPPRFSGLQFPNYSSELNVNALELDDSALYLCASREGTSAQETQYFGPGTRLLVL.

The chain uses TRBV2 and TRBJ2-3, with 9 bases that match TRBD1. V lost 7 bases, J lost 2 bases, and 7 bases stayed unmatched. Germline CDR1 is SNHLY and CDR2 is FYNNEI. The CDR3 has 15 amino acids. CDR3 DNA: TGTGCCAGCACGCCACAGGGGGCAATCACAGATACGCAGTATTTT. Residues: CASTPQGAITDTQYF.

CDR3 in amino acids: CASSQGSGGDTQYF. CDR3 nucleotides: TGTGCCAGCAGCCAGGGATCGGGTGGAGATACGCAGTATTTT. The chain combines TRBV9 with TRBJ2-3, with a possible D match to TRBD1 (5 bases). This CDR3 spans 14 amino acids. V shed 4 bases and J shed 5 bases, with 14 bases lying between them. Looked up from germline, CDR1 is SGDLS and CDR2 is YYNGEE.

In its sample, this clone was seen a few times. The CDR3 coding sequence is TGTGCCAGCAGTTACACGGAGAGCTCCTACGAGCAGTACGTC. It is translated as CASSYTESSYEQYV. This chain connects TRBV6-6 to TRBJ2-7, with D hard to call. V lost 2 bases and J lost 0, with 8 bases in between. Germline V gene sequence: CDR1 MNHNY, CDR2 SVGAGI (reference sequence). The CDR3 is made up of 14 amino acids.